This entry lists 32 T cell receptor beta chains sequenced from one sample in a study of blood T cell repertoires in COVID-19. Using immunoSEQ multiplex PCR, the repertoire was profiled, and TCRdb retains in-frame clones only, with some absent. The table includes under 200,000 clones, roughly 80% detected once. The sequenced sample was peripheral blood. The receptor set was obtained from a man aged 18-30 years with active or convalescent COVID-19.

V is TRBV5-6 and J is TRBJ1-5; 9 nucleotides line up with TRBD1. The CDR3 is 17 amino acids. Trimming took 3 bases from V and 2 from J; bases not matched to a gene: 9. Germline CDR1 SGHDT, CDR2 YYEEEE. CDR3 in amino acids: CASSSLTGGWGNQPQHF. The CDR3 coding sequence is TGTGCCAGCAGCTCCCTCACAGGGGGCTGGGGCAATCAGCCCCAGCATTTT.

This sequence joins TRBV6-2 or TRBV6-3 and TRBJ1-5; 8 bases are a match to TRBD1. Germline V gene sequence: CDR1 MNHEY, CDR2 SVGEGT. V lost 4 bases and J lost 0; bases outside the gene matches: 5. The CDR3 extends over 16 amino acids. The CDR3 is CASSWTGKISNQPQHF. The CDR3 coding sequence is TGTGCCAGCAGTTGGACAGGGAAGATTAGCAATCAGCCCCAGCATTTT.

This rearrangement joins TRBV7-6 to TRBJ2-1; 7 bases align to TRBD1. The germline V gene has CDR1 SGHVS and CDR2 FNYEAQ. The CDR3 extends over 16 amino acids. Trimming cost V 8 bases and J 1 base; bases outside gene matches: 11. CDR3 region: CASAPRRTGSYNEQFF. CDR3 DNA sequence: TGTGCCAGCGCCCCCCGTCGGACAGGATCCTACAATGAGCAGTTCTTC. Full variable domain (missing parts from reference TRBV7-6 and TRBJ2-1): GAGVSQSPRYKVTKRGQDVALRCDPISGHVSLYWYRQALGQGPEFLTYFNYEAQQDKSGLPNDRFSAERPEGSISTLTIQRTEQRDSAMYRCASAPRRTGSYNEQFFGPGTRLTVL.

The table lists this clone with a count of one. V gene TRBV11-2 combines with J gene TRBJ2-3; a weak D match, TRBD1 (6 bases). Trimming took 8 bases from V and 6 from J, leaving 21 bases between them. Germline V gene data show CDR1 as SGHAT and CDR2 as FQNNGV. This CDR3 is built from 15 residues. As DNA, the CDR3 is TGTGCCAGCCCCGACCCGAACAGGGTTTCCGATACGCAGTATTTT. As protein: CASPDPNRVSDTQYF.

The CDR3 protein is CASSLTSGGYAEQFF. The CDR3 region has the DNA TGTGCCAGCAGTTTAACTAGCGGGGGGTATGCTGAGCAGTTCTTC. The chain links TRBV6-6 to TRBJ2-1; 12 bases match TRBD2. V dropped 4 bases and J dropped 9; count of bases not matched to a gene: 7. Germline V CDR1 and CDR2: MNHNY, SVGAGI (reference sequence). This CDR3 has 15 amino acids.

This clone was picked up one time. CDR3 DNA: TGCGCCAGCAGCTCGGGACAGAGCTACGAGCAGTACTTC. Protein product: CASSSGQSYEQYF. The rearrangement links TRBV5-1 to TRBJ2-7, with 7 positions matching TRBD1. Trimming took 3 bases from V and 3 from J; bases not matched to a gene: 3. Looked up from germline, CDR1 is SGHRS and CDR2 is YFSETQ. The length of the CDR3 is 13 residues.

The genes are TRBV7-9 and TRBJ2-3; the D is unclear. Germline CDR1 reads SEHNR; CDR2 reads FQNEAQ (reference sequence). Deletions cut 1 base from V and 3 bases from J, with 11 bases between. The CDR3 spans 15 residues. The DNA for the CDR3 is TGTGCCAGCAGCTTAGGTCTATTTCATACAGATACGCAGTATTTT. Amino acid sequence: CASSLGLFHTDTQYF.

The DNA of the CDR3 is TGTGCCAGTAGTATCAAATACACCGGGGAGCTGTTTTTT. The encoded protein is CASSIKYTGELFF. The rearrangement uses TRBV19 and TRBJ2-2; D not certain. The CDR3 has 13 residues. Germline V gene data show CDR1 as LNHDA and CDR2 as SQIVND (reference sequence). Trimming left V 3 bases short and J 3 bases short, with 5 bases between.

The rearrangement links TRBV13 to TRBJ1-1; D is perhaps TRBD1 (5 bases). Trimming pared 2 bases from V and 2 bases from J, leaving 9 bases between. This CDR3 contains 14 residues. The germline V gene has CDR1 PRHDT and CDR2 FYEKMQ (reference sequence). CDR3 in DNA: TGTGCCAGCAGCTTAAGGGACTTAAACACTGAAGCTTTCTTT. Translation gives CASSLRDLNTEAFF.

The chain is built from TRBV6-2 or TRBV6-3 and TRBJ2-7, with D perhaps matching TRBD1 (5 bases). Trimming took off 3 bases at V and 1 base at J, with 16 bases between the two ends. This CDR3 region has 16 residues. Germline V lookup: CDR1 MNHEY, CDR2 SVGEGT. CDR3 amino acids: CASSYKGVFTSYEQYF. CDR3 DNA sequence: TGTGCCAGCAGTTATAAAGGGGTATTCACTTCCTACGAGCAGTACTTC.

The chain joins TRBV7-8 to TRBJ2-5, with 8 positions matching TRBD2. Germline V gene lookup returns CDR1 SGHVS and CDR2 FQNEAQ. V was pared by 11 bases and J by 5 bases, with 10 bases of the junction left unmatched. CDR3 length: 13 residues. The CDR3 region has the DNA TGTGCCGGAGGCGGGGGGACCGGGGAGACCCAGTACTTC. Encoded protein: CAGGGGTGETQYF.

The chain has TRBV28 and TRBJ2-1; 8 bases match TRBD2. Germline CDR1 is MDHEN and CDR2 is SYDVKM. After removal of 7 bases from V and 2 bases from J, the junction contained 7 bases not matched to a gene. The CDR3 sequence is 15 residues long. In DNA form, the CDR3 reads TGTGCCAGCACTCGGGGGGGGCCCGCCTACAATGAGCAGTTCTTC. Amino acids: CASTRGGPAYNEQFF.

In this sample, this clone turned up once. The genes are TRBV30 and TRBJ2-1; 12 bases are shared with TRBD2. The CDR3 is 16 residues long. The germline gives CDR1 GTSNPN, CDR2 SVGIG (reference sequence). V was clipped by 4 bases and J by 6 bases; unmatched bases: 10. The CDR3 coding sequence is TGTGCCTGGACCGTGACTAGCGGGAGTATTGGCAATGAGCAGTTCTTC. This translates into CAWTVTSGSIGNEQFF.

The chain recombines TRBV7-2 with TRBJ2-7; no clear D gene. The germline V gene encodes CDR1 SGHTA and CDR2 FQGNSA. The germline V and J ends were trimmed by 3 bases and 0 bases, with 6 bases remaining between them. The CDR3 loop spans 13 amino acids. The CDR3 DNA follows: TGTGCCAGCAGCTTTGCCTACTCCTACGAGCAGTACTTC. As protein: CASSFAYSYEQYF.

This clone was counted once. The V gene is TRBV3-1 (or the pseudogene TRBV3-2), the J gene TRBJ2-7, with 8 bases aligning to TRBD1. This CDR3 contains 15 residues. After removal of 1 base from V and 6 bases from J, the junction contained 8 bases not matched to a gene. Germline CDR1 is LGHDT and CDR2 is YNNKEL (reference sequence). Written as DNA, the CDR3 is TGTGCCAGCAGCCAAGCGGCAGGGGGCTTCGGCGAGCAGTACTTC. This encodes CASSQAAGGFGEQYF.

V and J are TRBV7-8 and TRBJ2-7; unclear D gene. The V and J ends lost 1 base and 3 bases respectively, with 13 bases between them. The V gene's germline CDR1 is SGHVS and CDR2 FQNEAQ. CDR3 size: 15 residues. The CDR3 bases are TGTGCCAGCAGCTTAGAGTTTGTGGGCAACTACGAGCAGTACTTC. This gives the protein CASSLEFVGNYEQYF.

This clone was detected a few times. The CDR3 DNA reads TGTGCCAGTAGTAACCCAGGACAGGTCAACTACGAGCAGTACTTC. Its translation: CASSNPGQVNYEQYF. The chain joins TRBV19 to TRBJ2-7, with TRBD1 matching over 7 bases. The CDR3 is made up of 15 amino acids. Trimming took 4 bases from V and 3 from J; bases not matched to a gene: 9. CDR1 and CDR2 (germline): LNHDA, SQIVND (reference sequence).

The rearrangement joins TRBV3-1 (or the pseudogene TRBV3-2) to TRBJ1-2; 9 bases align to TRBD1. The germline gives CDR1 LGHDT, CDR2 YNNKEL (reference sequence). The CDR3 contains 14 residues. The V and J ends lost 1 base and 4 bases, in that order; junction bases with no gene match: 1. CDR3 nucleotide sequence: TGTGCCAGCAGCCAAGCGACAGGGGGCTATGGCTACACCTTC. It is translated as CASSQATGGYGYTF.

The DNA for the CDR3 is TGTGCCAGCAGTCCCCCTGGACTAGCGGGACCCCTTTGGTGGGAGCAGTACTTC. Translation gives CASSPPGLAGPLWWEQYF. V gene TRBV28 combines with J gene TRBJ2-7, with TRBD2 identical over 12 bases. The CDR3 has 18 amino acids. Trimming took 5 bases from V and 7 from J; bases not matched to a gene: 18. Germline assignment: CDR1 MDHEN and CDR2 SYDVKM.

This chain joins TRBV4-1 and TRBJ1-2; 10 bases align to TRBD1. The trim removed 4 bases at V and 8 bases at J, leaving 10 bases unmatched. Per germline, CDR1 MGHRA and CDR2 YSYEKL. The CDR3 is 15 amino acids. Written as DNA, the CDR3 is TGCGCCAGCAGCCCTACCCGGGGACAGGGGCACGGCTACACCTTC. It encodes CASSPTRGQGHGYTF.

CDR3 sequence: CASSLAHGGLDTQYF. CDR3 in DNA: TGCGCCAGCAGCTTGGCCCACGGGGGGTTAGATACGCAGTATTTT. The J gene is TRBJ2-3, the V gene TRBV5-1; 7 nucleotides agree with TRBD2. The junction had 6 bases not matched to a gene; V was cut back by 0 bases and J by 5 bases. The CDR3 sequence is 15 residues long. The germline CDR1 and CDR2 sequences are SGHRS and YFSETQ.

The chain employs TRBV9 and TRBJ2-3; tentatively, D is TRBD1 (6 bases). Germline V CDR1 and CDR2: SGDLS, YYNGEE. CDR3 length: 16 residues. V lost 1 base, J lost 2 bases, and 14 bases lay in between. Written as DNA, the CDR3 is TGTGCCAGCAGCGTACAGGGGCAGGCAACCACAGATACGCAGTATTTT. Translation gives CASSVQGQATTDTQYF.

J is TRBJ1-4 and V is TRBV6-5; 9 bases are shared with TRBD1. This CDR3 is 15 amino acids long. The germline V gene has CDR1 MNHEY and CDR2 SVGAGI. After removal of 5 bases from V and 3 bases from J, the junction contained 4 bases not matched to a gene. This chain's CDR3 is CASSTDRGANEKLFF. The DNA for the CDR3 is TGTGCCAGCAGTACCGACAGGGGGGCTAATGAAAAACTGTTTTTT.

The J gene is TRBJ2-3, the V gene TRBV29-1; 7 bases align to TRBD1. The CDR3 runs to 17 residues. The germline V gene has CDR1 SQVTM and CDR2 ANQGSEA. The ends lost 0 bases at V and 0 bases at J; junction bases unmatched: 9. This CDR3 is CSVEDRQGGFSTDTQYF. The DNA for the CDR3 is TGCAGCGTTGAAGATAGGCAAGGGGGCTTTAGCACAGATACGCAGTATTTT.

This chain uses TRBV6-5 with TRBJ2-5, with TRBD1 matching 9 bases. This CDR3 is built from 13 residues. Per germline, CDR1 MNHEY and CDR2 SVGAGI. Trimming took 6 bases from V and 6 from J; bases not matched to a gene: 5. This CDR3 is CASRNTGGQTQYF. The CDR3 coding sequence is TGTGCCAGCAGAAACACAGGGGGCCAGACCCAGTACTTC.

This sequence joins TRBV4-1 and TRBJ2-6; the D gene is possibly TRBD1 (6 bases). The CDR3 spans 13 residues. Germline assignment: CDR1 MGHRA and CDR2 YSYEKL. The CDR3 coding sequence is TGCGCTTCAGGCAGGGGTGGGGCCAACGTCCTGACTTTC. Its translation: CASGRGGANVLTF.

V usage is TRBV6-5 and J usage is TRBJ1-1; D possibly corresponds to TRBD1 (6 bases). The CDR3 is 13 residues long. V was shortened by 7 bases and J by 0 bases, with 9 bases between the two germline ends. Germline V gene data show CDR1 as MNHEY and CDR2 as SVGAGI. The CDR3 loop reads CASKTGMNTEAFF. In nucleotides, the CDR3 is TGTGCCAGCAAGACAGGAATGAACACTGAAGCTTTCTTT.

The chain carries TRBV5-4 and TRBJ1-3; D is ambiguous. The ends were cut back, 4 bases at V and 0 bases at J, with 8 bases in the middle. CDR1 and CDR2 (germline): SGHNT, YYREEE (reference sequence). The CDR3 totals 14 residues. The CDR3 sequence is CASSVDNSGNTIYF. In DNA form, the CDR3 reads TGTGCCAGCAGCGTTGACAACTCTGGAAACACCATATATTTT.

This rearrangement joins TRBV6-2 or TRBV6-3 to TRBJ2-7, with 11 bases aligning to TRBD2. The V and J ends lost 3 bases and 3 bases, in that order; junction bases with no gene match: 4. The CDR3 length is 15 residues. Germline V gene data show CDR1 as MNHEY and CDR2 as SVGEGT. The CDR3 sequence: CASSYSGRAGYEQYF. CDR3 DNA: TGTGCCAGCAGTTATAGCGGGAGGGCGGGCTACGAGCAGTACTTC.

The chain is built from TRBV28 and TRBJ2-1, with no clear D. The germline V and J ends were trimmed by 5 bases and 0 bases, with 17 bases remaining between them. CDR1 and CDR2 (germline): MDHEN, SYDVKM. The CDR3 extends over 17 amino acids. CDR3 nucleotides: TGTGCCAGCAGTAGTCCCTCGGCAGGAAGCTCCTACAATGAGCAGTTCTTC. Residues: CASSSPSAGSSYNEQFF.

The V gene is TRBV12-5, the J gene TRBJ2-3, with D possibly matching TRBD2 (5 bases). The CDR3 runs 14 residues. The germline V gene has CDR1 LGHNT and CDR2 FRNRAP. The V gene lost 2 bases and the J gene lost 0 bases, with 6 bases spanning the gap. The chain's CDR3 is CASGLSGSTDTQYF. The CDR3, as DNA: TGTGCTAGTGGTTTGAGCGGTAGCACAGATACGCAGTATTTT.

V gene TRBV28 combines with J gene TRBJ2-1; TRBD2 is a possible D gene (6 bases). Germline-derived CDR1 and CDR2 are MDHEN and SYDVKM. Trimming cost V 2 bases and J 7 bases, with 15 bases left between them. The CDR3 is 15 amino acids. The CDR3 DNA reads TGTGCCAGCAGTTTAACGGCGGGACGGAAGAATGAGCAGTTCTTC. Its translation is CASSLTAGRKNEQFF.